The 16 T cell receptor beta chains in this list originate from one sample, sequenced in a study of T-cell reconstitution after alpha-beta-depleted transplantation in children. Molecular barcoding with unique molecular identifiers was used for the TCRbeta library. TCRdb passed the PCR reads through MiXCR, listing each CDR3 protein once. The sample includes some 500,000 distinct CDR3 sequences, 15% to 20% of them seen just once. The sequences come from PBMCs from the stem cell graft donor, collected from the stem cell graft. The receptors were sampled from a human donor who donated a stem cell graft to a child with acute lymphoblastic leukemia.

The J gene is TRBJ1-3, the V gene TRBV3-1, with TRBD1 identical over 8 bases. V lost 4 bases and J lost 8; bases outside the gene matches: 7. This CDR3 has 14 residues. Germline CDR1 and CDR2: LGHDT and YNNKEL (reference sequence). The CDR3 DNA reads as TGTGCCAGCAGCCTCCAGGGGGCTGGGGACACCATATATTTT. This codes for CASSLQGAGDTIYF.

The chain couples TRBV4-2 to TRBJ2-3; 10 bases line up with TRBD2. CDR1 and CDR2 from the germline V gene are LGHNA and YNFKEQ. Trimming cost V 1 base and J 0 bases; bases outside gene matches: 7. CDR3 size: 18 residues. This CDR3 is CASSQGLAGAWSTDTQYF. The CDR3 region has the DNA TGTGCCAGCAGCCAAGGCCTAGCGGGAGCTTGGAGCACAGATACGCAGTATTTT.

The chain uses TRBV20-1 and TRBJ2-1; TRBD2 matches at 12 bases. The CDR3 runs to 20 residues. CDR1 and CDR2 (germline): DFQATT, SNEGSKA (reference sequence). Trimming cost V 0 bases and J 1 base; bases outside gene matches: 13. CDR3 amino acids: CSARDRGLAGGLGSYNEQFF. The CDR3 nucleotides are TGCAGTGCTAGAGATCGAGGTCTAGCGGGAGGGCTGGGTTCCTACAATGAGCAGTTCTTC.

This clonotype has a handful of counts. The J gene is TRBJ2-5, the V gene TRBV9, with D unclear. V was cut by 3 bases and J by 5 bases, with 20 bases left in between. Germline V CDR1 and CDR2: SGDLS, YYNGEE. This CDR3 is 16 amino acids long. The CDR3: CASSAHEEPRWETQYF. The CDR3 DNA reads TGTGCCAGCAGCGCACACGAGGAGCCCCGGTGGGAGACCCAGTACTTC. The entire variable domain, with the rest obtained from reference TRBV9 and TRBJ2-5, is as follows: DSGVTQTPKHLITATGQRVTLRCSPRSGDLSVYWYQQSLDQGLQFLIQYYNGEERAKGNILERFSAQQFPDLHSELNLSSLELGDSALYFCASSAHEEPRWETQYFGPGTRLLVL.

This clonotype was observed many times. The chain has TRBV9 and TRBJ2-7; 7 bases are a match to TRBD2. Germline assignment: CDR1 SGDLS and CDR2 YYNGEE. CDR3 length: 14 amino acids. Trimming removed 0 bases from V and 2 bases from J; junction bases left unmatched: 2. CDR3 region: CASSVGGGTYEQYF. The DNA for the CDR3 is TGTGCCAGCAGCGTAGGGGGGGGGACCTACGAGCAGTACTTC.

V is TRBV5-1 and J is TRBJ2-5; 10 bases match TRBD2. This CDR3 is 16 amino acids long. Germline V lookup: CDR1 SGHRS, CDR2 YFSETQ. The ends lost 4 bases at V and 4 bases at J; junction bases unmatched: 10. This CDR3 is CASSISSGSVPETQYF. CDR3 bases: TGCGCCAGCAGCATATCTAGCGGGAGCGTCCCAGAGACCCAGTACTTC.

Here the CDR3 DNA reads TGCGCCAGCAGCTTCGGGGATCGGGAGACCCAGTACTTC. Translating it yields CASSFGDRETQYF. The genes are TRBV5-1 and TRBJ2-5, with a tentative D call TRBD2 (5 bases). Germline V gives CDR1 SGHRS, CDR2 YFSETQ. V was shortened by 2 bases and J by 5 bases, with 10 bases between the two germline ends. The CDR3 is 13 amino acids.

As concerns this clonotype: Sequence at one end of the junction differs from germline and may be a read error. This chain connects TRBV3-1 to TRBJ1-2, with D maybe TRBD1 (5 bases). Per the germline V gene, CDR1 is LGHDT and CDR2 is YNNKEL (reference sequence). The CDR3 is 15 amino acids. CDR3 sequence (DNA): TGTGCCACCAGCCAAGACGGGGGGTGGAACTATGGCTACACCTTC. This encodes CATSQDGGWNYGYTF.

CDR3 region: CSARDPGYTEAFF. Written as DNA, the CDR3 is TGCAGTGCTAGAGATCCCGGATACACTGAAGCTTTCTTT. This chain connects TRBV20-1 to TRBJ1-1; D not certain. V was pared by 0 bases and J by 3 bases, with 8 bases between. The CDR3 is made up of 13 amino acids. Germline lookup yields CDR1 DFQATT and CDR2 SNEGSKA (reference sequence).

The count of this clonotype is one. The CDR3 nucleotides read TGCAGTGCTAGATCACTCGGGACCAACTACGAGCAGTACTTC. Its protein is CSARSLGTNYEQYF. This sequence joins TRBV20-1 and TRBJ2-7; D possibly uses TRBD1 or TRBD2 (5 bases each). This CDR3 has 14 amino acids. CDR1 is DFQATT, CDR2 SNEGSKA, per germline (reference sequence). V was trimmed by 2 bases and J by 3 bases, leaving 14 bases between them.

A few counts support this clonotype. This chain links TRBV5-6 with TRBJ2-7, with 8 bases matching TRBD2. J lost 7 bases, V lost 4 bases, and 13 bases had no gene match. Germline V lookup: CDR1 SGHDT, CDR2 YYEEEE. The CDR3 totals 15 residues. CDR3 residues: CASSTAGTRLPEQYF. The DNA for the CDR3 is TGTGCCAGCAGCACCGCCGGGACTAGACTTCCGGAGCAGTACTTC.

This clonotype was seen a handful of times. The CDR3 is CASTPLAFDEQFF. DNA of the CDR3: TGTGCCAGCACGCCCTTAGCATTCGATGAGCAGTTCTTC. This chain links TRBV2 with TRBJ2-1; D unclear. V lost 7 bases to trimming and J lost 8 bases, with 15 bases between them. CDR1 is SNHLY and CDR2 is FYNNEI in the germline V gene. This CDR3 comprises 13 residues.

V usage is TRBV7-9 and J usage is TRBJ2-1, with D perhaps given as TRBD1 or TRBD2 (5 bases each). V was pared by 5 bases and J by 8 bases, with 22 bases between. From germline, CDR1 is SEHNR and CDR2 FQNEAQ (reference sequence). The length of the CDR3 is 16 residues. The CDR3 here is CASSPSYGGAKDEQFF. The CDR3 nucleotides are TGTGCCAGCAGCCCCTCCTATGGGGGAGCAAAGGATGAGCAGTTCTTC.

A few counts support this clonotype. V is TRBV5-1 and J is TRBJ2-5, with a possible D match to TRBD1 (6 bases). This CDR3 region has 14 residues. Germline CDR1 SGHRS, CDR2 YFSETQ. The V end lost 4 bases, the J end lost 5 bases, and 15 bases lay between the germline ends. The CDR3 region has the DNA TGCGCCAGCAGCCGTGGACAGTTTGAGGAGACCCAGTACTTC. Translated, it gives CASSRGQFEETQYF.

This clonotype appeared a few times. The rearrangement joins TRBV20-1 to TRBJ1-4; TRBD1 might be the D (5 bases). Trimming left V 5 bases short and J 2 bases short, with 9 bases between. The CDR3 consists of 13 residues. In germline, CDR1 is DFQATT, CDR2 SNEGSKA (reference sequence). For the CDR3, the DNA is TGCAGTGCTCAAGCAGGGACTAATGAAAAACTGTTTTTT. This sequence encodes CSAQAGTNEKLFF.

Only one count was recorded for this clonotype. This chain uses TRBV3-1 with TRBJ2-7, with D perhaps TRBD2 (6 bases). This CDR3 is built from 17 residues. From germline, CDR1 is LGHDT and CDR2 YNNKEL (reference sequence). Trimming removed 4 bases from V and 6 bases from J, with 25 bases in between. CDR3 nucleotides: TGTGCCAGCAGCCCGTCGCGGGGAATACCAAAAAGTCGCGAGCAGTACTTC. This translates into CASSPSRGIPKSREQYF.